What follows describes a single T cell receptor beta chain. This clone was counted only a few times. The antigen it recognizes is unknown. No clone much larger than this one lies a single base away; base qualities are absent. Per the publication, the treatment or condition label means: 15 to 20 received Ad26.COV2.S at low or high dose, single or two shots; five or six received placebo; per-sample allocation not given. For vaccine and placebo recipients, repertoires were sequenced using samples collected on day 63 after the first injection. Cohort 1b enrolled around 24 adults aged 18-55 years at a single site in Boston, USA, between 29 July and 7 August 2020. As a vaccine, Ad26.COV2.S was a replication-incompetent adenovirus type 26 vector that expressed a prefusion-stabilized SARS-CoV-2 spike protein derived from the original Wuhan strain. The CDR3, cysteine through phenylalanine, is 13 amino acids long. The only DNA kept is the CDR3, 39 bases in frame from the first base. V is clipped by 6 bases and J by 2 bases, and the sequence between their germline boundaries is 10 bases long. The germline V gene encodes CDR1 ENHRY and CDR2 SYGVKD.

The data are from a study of Ad26.COV2.S vaccination and SARS-CoV-2 variants (dated by TCRdb to the early 2020s). Notes on the research overall: Vaccine-arm donors were drawn from COV1001, a multicentre, randomized, double-blind, placebo-controlled phase I-IIa trial of Ad26.COV2.S in healthy adults. Ad26.COV2.S was given intramuscularly at 5x10^10 or 1x10^11 viral particles, as a single shot or as two shots 56 days apart. TCRbeta repertoire sequencing served as the tool for gauging how specific and how broad the SARS-CoV-2-reactive T cell receptors were following Ad26.COV2.S vaccination. A total of roughly 32 samples were included in the TCR-sequenced set, comprising 19 Ad26.COV2.S vaccine recipients, 5 placebo recipients and 8 SARS-CoV-2 convalescent individuals. Participants in the trial were split at random into five groups of five each, receiving low-dose or high-dose Ad26.COV2.S once or twice, or else placebo on both occasions. Investigators did not know the trial group allocation while performing experiments and assessing outcomes. Overall study results and their limits: The study was not powered for comparison of responses between vaccine doses or regimens. Compared with placebo recipients, Ad26.COV2.S recipients showed higher spike-specific TCR breadth (P = 0.0014). After vaccination, substantial breadth of spike-specific CD8+ and CD4+ T cell responses was reported. Non-spike TCR breadth was comparable between vaccine and placebo recipients, consistent with the vaccine containing only spike. According to the authors, total T cell responses may have been underestimated by the TCR breadth and depth analyses.

The immunoSEQ Assay was used to sequence TCRbeta CDR3 regions. After extraction, genomic DNA underwent amplification by bias-controlled multiplex PCR, followed by high-throughput sequencing. In the original analysis: To quantify the absolute abundance of each unique TCRbeta CDR3 region, sequences were collapsed and filtered. T cell fraction was estimated by normalization of TCRbeta template counts to usable DNA, with usable DNA being measured through amplification of reference genes present in all nucleated cells. Repertoire TCRs were annotated as SARS-CoV-2-specific when V gene, CDR3 amino acid sequence and J gene were exactly matched to a known reactive TCR set. The reference SARS-CoV-2 TCR set was obtained from MIRA and was filtered for enrichment in COVID-19-positive ImmuneCODE repertoires, whereby public or cross-reactive TCRs were removed. Using the MIRA antigens, annotated TCRs were further analysed by specific ORF or by position within an ORF. Depth was the summed frequency of annotated unique rearrangements, while breadth was defined as annotated unique rearrangements over total unique productive rearrangements. TCR breadth was compared between groups using two-sided Wilcoxon rank-sum tests. What TCRdb holds here is the immuneACCESS table cut down to in-frame rearrangements. Part of the clones is not present; checked against another copy, under half of the missing clones reflect an unresolved V gene, and the others are unexplained. V and J calls and clone size are those listed in that table; D and trimming were worked out from the DNA. Counted in this sample were about 390,000 clones; 75% to 90% of them appeared once. 3.5% of the sample lies in the top ten.

The sequences come from peripheral blood, collected in a trial of Ad26.COV2.S vaccine versus placebo. The chain is encoded by TRBV10-3 joined to TRBJ1-2; the D region possibly corresponds to TRBD1 (6 bases align). This sequence was found in a person between 18 and 65 years old who received the Ad26.COV2.S COVID-19 vaccine or a placebo. The CDR3 region: CAIRPTGNYGYTF. The nucleotide sequence is given as TGTGCCATCAGACCTACAGGGAACTATGGCTACACCTTC.